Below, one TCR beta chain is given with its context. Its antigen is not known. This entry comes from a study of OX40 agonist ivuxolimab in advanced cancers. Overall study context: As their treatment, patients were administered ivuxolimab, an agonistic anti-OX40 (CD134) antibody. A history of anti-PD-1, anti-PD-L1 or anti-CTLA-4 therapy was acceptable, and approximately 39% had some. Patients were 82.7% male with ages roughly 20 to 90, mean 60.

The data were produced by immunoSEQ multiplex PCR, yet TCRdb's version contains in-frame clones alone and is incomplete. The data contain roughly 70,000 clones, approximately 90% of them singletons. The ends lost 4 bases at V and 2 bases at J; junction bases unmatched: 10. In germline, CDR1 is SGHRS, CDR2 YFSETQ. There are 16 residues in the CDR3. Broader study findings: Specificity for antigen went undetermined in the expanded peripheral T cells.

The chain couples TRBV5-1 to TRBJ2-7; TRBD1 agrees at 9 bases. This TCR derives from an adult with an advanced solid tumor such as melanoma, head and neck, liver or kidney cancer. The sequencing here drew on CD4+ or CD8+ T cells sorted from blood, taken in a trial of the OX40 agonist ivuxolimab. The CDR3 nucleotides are TGCGCCAGCAGCCCAACCGGGACAGGGACCGCCTACGAGCAGTACTTC. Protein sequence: CASSPTGTGTAYEQYF.